Listed below are T cell receptor beta chains from one sample, sequenced in a study of blood T cell repertoires in COVID-19. Libraries were prepared by immunoSEQ multiplex PCR; TCRdb keeps only in-frame clonotypes and omits some of them. The sample has some 390,000 clones; around 87% are singletons. Sequencing was performed on peripheral blood. These receptors originate from a woman aged 55-69 years with COVID-19, enrolled during active disease. The CDR3 runs from the conserved cysteine through the conserved F or W. The order of the fields is clone size, V gene, J gene, D gene, CDR3 protein, CDR3 DNA. D genes are given only for firm matches. Not every row has a clone size; where given, it reads once, few, many or a size class.

>NA|TRBV14|TRBJ1-1|NA
CASSLSQAVNAFF
TGTGCCAGCAGCCTGAGTCAAGCGGTGAACGCTTTCTTT
>NA|TRBV11-2|TRBJ2-6|TRBD1
CASSRRTGNVNVLTF
TGTGCCAGCAGTCGGAGGACAGGAAACGTCAACGTCCTGACTTTC
>once|TRBV27|TRBJ2-2|TRBD1
CASSLGTGNTGELFF
TGTGCCAGCAGTTTAGGGACAGGGAACACCGGGGAGCTGTTTTTT
>once|TRBV28|TRBJ1-2|TRBD1
CASSSQGAGYGYTF
TGTGCCAGCAGTTCCCAGGGGGCGGGCTATGGCTACACCTTC
>NA|TRBV28|TRBJ2-7|NA
CASRERRPQPYEQYF
TGTGCCAGCAGGGAGAGGAGGCCACAGCCCTACGAGCAGTACTTC
>NA|TRBV5-1|TRBJ1-1|NA
CASSETKMAGREAFF
TGCGCCAGCAGCGAGACTAAAATGGCGGGGCGAGAAGCTTTCTTT
>NA|TRBV27|TRBJ1-6|NA
CASSSSVSYNSPLHF
TGTGCCAGCAGTTCCTCGGTCTCCTATAATTCACCCCTCCACTTT
>many|TRBV3-1/TRBV3-2|TRBJ2-7|TRBD2
CASSQDILAGLNEQYF
TGTGCCAGCAGCCAAGATATCCTAGCGGGACTCAACGAGCAGTACTTC
>NA|TRBV6-5|TRBJ2-2|TRBD1
CASSRRGPGELFF
TGTGCCAGCAGCCGCAGGGGGCCCGGGGAGCTGTTTTTT
>NA|TRBV9|TRBJ1-6|NA
CASSVTGRDSPLHF
TGTGCCAGCAGCGTTACAGGGAGAGACTCACCCCTCCACTTT